The rows below give T cell receptor beta chains drawn from one sample of a study of T cell changes during pregnancy in multiple sclerosis. The table came from immunoSEQ multiplex PCR; TCRdb's copy has only in-frame clones and leaves some out. The sample has some 70,000 clones; 90% are singletons. The sample here was peripheral blood, taken in the third trimester of pregnancy. These receptors came from a female donor with multiple sclerosis, enrolled in a pregnancy study. The CDR3 runs from the conserved cysteine through the conserved F or W. Fields, in order: CDR3 length, clone size, V gene, J gene, D gene, CDR3 DNA, CDR3 protein. A D gene is named only where the DNA matches it firmly. Part of the rows lack a size; the others show once, few, many or a class for expanded clones.

CDR3 length: 17
clone size: -
V gene: TRBV11-1
J gene: TRBJ2-2
D gene: TRBD2
CDR3 DNA: TGTGCCAGCAGATCTGGGACTAGCGGGGGGAACACCGGGGAGCTGTTTTTT
CDR3 protein: CASRSGTSGGNTGELFF

CDR3 length: 14
clone size: -
V gene: TRBV19
J gene: TRBJ2-7
D gene: TRBD2
CDR3 DNA: TGTGCCAGTAGGGGACTAGCGGGCGGCTACGAGCAGTACTTC
CDR3 protein: CASRGLAGGYEQYF

CDR3 length: 15
clone size: -
V gene: TRBV9
J gene: TRBJ2-1
D gene: TRBD2
CDR3 DNA: TGTGCCAGCAGCGTATCTGGGACTAACCAGGCCGAGCAGTTCTTC
CDR3 protein: CASSVSGTNQAEQFF

CDR3 length: 17
clone size: -
V gene: TRBV5-1
J gene: TRBJ2-3
D gene: TRBD2
CDR3 DNA: TGCGCCAGCAGCTCGAGAGGGACTAGCGGGGCATCAGATACGCAGTATTTT
CDR3 protein: CASSSRGTSGASDTQYF

CDR3 length: 16
clone size: -
V gene: TRBV7-9
J gene: TRBJ2-1
D gene: TRBD2
CDR3 DNA: TGTGCCAGCCTAAACCGACTAGCAGGCTCCTACAATGAGCAGTTCTTC
CDR3 protein: CASLNRLAGSYNEQFF

CDR3 length: 16
clone size: -
V gene: TRBV18
J gene: TRBJ2-1
D gene: TRBD2
CDR3 DNA: TGTGCCAGCTCCCTTAGCGGGTACAGCTCCTACAATGAGCAGTTCTTC
CDR3 protein: CASSLSGYSSYNEQFF

CDR3 length: 15
clone size: -
V gene: TRBV6-1
J gene: TRBJ1-6
D gene: -
CDR3 DNA: TGTGCCAGCAGTGTGACCGGGACATGGGATCCGGCCCTCCACTTT
CDR3 protein: CASSVTGTWDPALHF

CDR3 length: 14
clone size: -
V gene: TRBV2
J gene: TRBJ1-6
D gene: TRBD1
CDR3 DNA: TGTGCCAGGACGACAGGGGATACAGGTTCACCCCTCCACTTT
CDR3 protein: CARTTGDTGSPLHF

CDR3 length: 14
clone size: -
V gene: TRBV2
J gene: TRBJ2-3
D gene: -
CDR3 DNA: TGTGCCAGCAGTGAAGTACTTGTCACAGATACGCAGTATTTT
CDR3 protein: CASSEVLVTDTQYF

CDR3 length: 15
clone size: -
V gene: TRBV7-2
J gene: TRBJ1-6
D gene: -
CDR3 DNA: TGTGCCAGCAGCTACAAGGGGCAGATTAATTCACCCCTCCACTTT
CDR3 protein: CASSYKGQINSPLHF

CDR3 length: 16
clone size: -
V gene: TRBV6-4
J gene: TRBJ2-5
D gene: TRBD2
CDR3 DNA: TGTGCCAGCAGTGAGGGACTAGCGGGAGGACAAGAGACCCAGTACTTC
CDR3 protein: CASSEGLAGGQETQYF

CDR3 length: 15
clone size: -
V gene: TRBV6-5
J gene: TRBJ2-3
D gene: TRBD2
CDR3 DNA: TGTGCCAGCAGCTCGGGACTAGCCAGCACAGATACGCAGTATTTT
CDR3 protein: CASSSGLASTDTQYF

CDR3 length: 14
clone size: -
V gene: TRBV6-6
J gene: TRBJ1-2
D gene: TRBD1
CDR3 DNA: TGTGCCAGCAGTTTAAAGGGCAGGGGGGATGGCTACACCTTC
CDR3 protein: CASSLKGRGDGYTF

CDR3 length: 15
clone size: -
V gene: TRBV15
J gene: TRBJ1-5
D gene: -
CDR3 DNA: TGTGCCACCAGCGGCCTTATCGAGGGCAATCAGCCCCAGCATTTT
CDR3 protein: CATSGLIEGNQPQHF

CDR3 length: 13
clone size: -
V gene: TRBV6-5
J gene: TRBJ2-5
D gene: -
CDR3 DNA: TGTGCCAGCAGTTTAACAGGGTGGGAGACCCAGTACTTC
CDR3 protein: CASSLTGWETQYF

CDR3 length: 16
clone size: -
V gene: TRBV7-2
J gene: TRBJ2-3
D gene: TRBD1
CDR3 DNA: TGTGCCAGCAGCTTATGGGGACAGGGCGCCACAGATACGCAGTATTTT
CDR3 protein: CASSLWGQGATDTQYF

CDR3 length: 13
clone size: -
V gene: TRBV28
J gene: TRBJ2-5
D gene: -
CDR3 DNA: TGTGCCAGCAGCCGACAGATCCAAGAGACCCAGTACTTC
CDR3 protein: CASSRQIQETQYF

CDR3 length: 14
clone size: -
V gene: TRBV29-1
J gene: TRBJ2-7
D gene: -
CDR3 DNA: TGCAGCGTTGAATTGGTTGGACAGCTCTACGAGCAGTACTTC
CDR3 protein: CSVELVGQLYEQYF

CDR3 length: 15
clone size: -
V gene: TRBV9
J gene: TRBJ1-2
D gene: -
CDR3 DNA: TGTGCCAGCAGCCAACAGGGCGGGGGGAACTATGGCTACACCTTC
CDR3 protein: CASSQQGGGNYGYTF

CDR3 length: 13
clone size: once
V gene: TRBV7-2
J gene: TRBJ1-2
D gene: -
CDR3 DNA: TGTGCCAGCAGCTTTTTTGATGGCGGTGGCTACACCTTC
CDR3 protein: CASSFFDGGGYTF

CDR3 length: 14
clone size: -
V gene: TRBV2
J gene: TRBJ2-5
D gene: TRBD2
CDR3 DNA: TGTGCCAGCAGTGTCCTAGCGGGGGGCGGGACCCAGTACTTC
CDR3 protein: CASSVLAGGGTQYF

CDR3 length: 13
clone size: once
V gene: TRBV7-2
J gene: TRBJ2-1
D gene: -
CDR3 DNA: TGTGCCAGCGGTATTTTAGGGGGATATGAGCAGTTCTTC
CDR3 protein: CASGILGGYEQFF

CDR3 length: 17
clone size: few
V gene: TRBV6-1
J gene: TRBJ2-5
D gene: TRBD1
CDR3 DNA: TGTGCCAGCAGTGAATGGTCCGGGACAGGGGTTGTGAAGACCCAGTACTTC
CDR3 protein: CASSEWSGTGVVKTQYF

CDR3 length: 13
clone size: -
V gene: TRBV6-5
J gene: TRBJ1-1
D gene: -
CDR3 DNA: TGTGCCAGCATAGGAGTTGTGAACACTGAAGCTTTCTTT
CDR3 protein: CASIGVVNTEAFF

CDR3 length: 15
clone size: -
V gene: TRBV18
J gene: TRBJ1-1
D gene: -
CDR3 DNA: TGTGCCAGCTCACTCGGGGGGCCTGCGAACACTGAAGCTTTCTTT
CDR3 protein: CASSLGGPANTEAFF

CDR3 length: 13
clone size: -
V gene: TRBV6-5
J gene: TRBJ2-5
D gene: -
CDR3 DNA: TGTGCCAGCAGTTACAGGGGTTGGGAGACCCAGTACTTC
CDR3 protein: CASSYRGWETQYF

CDR3 length: 14
clone size: -
V gene: TRBV27
J gene: TRBJ2-7
D gene: TRBD2
CDR3 DNA: TGTGCCAGCGCCCACAGCGGGGGCACCTACGAGCAGTACTTC
CDR3 protein: CASAHSGGTYEQYF

CDR3 length: 16
clone size: once
V gene: TRBV23-1
J gene: TRBJ2-2
D gene: TRBD1
CDR3 DNA: TGCGCCAGTGTACCGGGACAGGGGGTTTTAACCGGGGAGCTGTTTTTT
CDR3 protein: CASVPGQGVLTGELFF

CDR3 length: 17
clone size: -
V gene: TRBV5-1
J gene: TRBJ2-7
D gene: -
CDR3 DNA: TGCGCCAGCAGCTTGGTTATGATCAGGGGTTCAAACTACGAGCAGTACTTC
CDR3 protein: CASSLVMIRGSNYEQYF

CDR3 length: 14
clone size: once
V gene: TRBV18
J gene: TRBJ1-2
D gene: -
CDR3 DNA: TGTGCCAGCTCACCTTTAGGCGTAGGGGATGGCTACACCTTC
CDR3 protein: CASSPLGVGDGYTF

CDR3 length: 15
clone size: -
V gene: TRBV9
J gene: TRBJ1-1
D gene: -
CDR3 DNA: TGTGCCAGCACCCGAGGATTGGAAGATAGCACTGAAGCTTTCTTT
CDR3 protein: CASTRGLEDSTEAFF

CDR3 length: 14
clone size: -
V gene: TRBV6-1
J gene: TRBJ2-3
D gene: TRBD1
CDR3 DNA: TGTGCCAGCAGAACAGGGGGCGGGGGTGATACGCAGTATTTT
CDR3 protein: CASRTGGGGDTQYF

CDR3 length: 16
clone size: -
V gene: TRBV6-5
J gene: TRBJ1-6
D gene: TRBD1
CDR3 DNA: TGTGCCAGCAGTTACTCGCCTGGGACAGGTTCATCACCCCTCCACTTT
CDR3 protein: CASSYSPGTGSSPLHF

CDR3 length: 16
clone size: -
V gene: TRBV15
J gene: TRBJ1-5
D gene: -
CDR3 DNA: TGTGCCACCAGCAGGGAGACAGGCAAAAACAATCAGCCCCAGCATTTT
CDR3 protein: CATSRETGKNNQPQHF

CDR3 length: 15
clone size: few
V gene: TRBV7-6
J gene: TRBJ2-7
D gene: TRBD1
CDR3 DNA: TGTGCCAGCAGCTTAGGTGACAGGGAAGGCCACGAGCAGTACTTC
CDR3 protein: CASSLGDREGHEQYF

CDR3 length: 14
clone size: -
V gene: TRBV5-6
J gene: TRBJ1-5
D gene: -
CDR3 DNA: TGTGCCAGCAGCCGAATGAGGCTGAATCAGCCCCAGCATTTT
CDR3 protein: CASSRMRLNQPQHF

CDR3 length: 14
clone size: -
V gene: TRBV18
J gene: TRBJ2-2
D gene: -
CDR3 DNA: TGTGCCAGCTCACCACAGGGAGACACCGGGGAGCTGTTTTTT
CDR3 protein: CASSPQGDTGELFF

CDR3 length: 15
clone size: -
V gene: TRBV27
J gene: TRBJ1-5
D gene: TRBD1
CDR3 DNA: TGTGCCAGCAGTTGGACAGGAGTTAGCAATCAGCCCCAGCATTTT
CDR3 protein: CASSWTGVSNQPQHF

CDR3 length: 15
clone size: -
V gene: TRBV7-2
J gene: TRBJ1-2
D gene: TRBD1
CDR3 DNA: TGTGCCAGCAGCTCCCAGACAGGGTGGGTCTATGGCTACACCTTC
CDR3 protein: CASSSQTGWVYGYTF

CDR3 length: 15
clone size: -
V gene: TRBV28
J gene: TRBJ1-2
D gene: TRBD1
CDR3 DNA: TGTGCCAGCAGTCTAGGGGGCAGATTGCTTTATGGCTACACCTTC
CDR3 protein: CASSLGGRLLYGYTF

CDR3 length: 19
clone size: -
V gene: TRBV5-1
J gene: TRBJ2-3
D gene: TRBD2
CDR3 DNA: TGCGCCAGCACAAATGCGATAGGAGCGGGGGTGTATAGCACAGATACGCAGTATTTT
CDR3 protein: CASTNAIGAGVYSTDTQYF

CDR3 length: 13
clone size: -
V gene: TRBV18
J gene: TRBJ2-2
D gene: -
CDR3 DNA: TGTGCCAGCTCACCCGACTACGCCGGGGAGCTGTTTTTT
CDR3 protein: CASSPDYAGELFF

CDR3 length: 15
clone size: -
V gene: TRBV9
J gene: TRBJ2-5
D gene: TRBD2
CDR3 DNA: TGTGCCAGCGGGACCGTAGCGGGGGGGGGAGAGACCCAGTACTTC
CDR3 protein: CASGTVAGGGETQYF

CDR3 length: 14
clone size: -
V gene: TRBV6-6
J gene: TRBJ2-7
D gene: TRBD1
CDR3 DNA: TGTGCCAGCAGTTACGGGGGACAGGGGGCCGAGCAGTACTTC
CDR3 protein: CASSYGGQGAEQYF

CDR3 length: 17
clone size: -
V gene: TRBV10-3
J gene: TRBJ2-1
D gene: -
CDR3 DNA: TGTGCCATCAGTGAGTCGATCTCTTACCGGAGATACAATGAGCAGTTCTTC
CDR3 protein: CAISESISYRRYNEQFF

CDR3 length: 12
clone size: -
V gene: TRBV6-1
J gene: TRBJ2-7
D gene: TRBD1
CDR3 DNA: TGTGCCAGCAGTGACAGGGGGCGGGAGCAGTACTTC
CDR3 protein: CASSDRGREQYF

CDR3 length: 12
clone size: -
V gene: TRBV10-1
J gene: TRBJ1-1
D gene: -
CDR3 DNA: TGCGCCAGCAGTCGAAATTTAGGGGGAGCTTTCTTT
CDR3 protein: CASSRNLGGAFF

CDR3 length: 15
clone size: -
V gene: TRBV5-8
J gene: TRBJ2-1
D gene: -
CDR3 DNA: TGTGCCAGCAGCTTGGGCCGGGAGTTCGGCAATGAGCAGTTCTTC
CDR3 protein: CASSLGREFGNEQFF

CDR3 length: 14
clone size: few
V gene: TRBV10-1
J gene: TRBJ1-1
D gene: -
CDR3 DNA: TGCGCCAGCAGTGTATCCCTTCAGGGGACTGAAGCTTTCTTT
CDR3 protein: CASSVSLQGTEAFF

CDR3 length: 16
clone size: -
V gene: TRBV30
J gene: TRBJ2-3
D gene: TRBD2
CDR3 DNA: TGTGCCTGGAGTGTCGCTAGCGGGGGCTTGACAGATACGCAGTATTTT
CDR3 protein: CAWSVASGGLTDTQYF

CDR3 length: 15
clone size: -
V gene: TRBV10-3
J gene: TRBJ2-3
D gene: TRBD2
CDR3 DNA: TGTGCCATCAGTGATCTAGCGGGAGCCACAGATACGCAGTATTTT
CDR3 protein: CAISDLAGATDTQYF

CDR3 length: 16
clone size: -
V gene: TRBV11-2
J gene: TRBJ2-7
D gene: -
CDR3 DNA: TGTGCCAGCAGCCACGGACTAAGGGCGCGCTCCTACGAGCAGTACTTC
CDR3 protein: CASSHGLRARSYEQYF